This is a list of T cell receptor beta chains from one sample in a study of blood T cells in healthy people across ages. One entry per CDR3 protein, called by TCRdb with MiXCR from the 5' RACE reads. The sample carries some 1.1 million distinct CDR3 sequences, roughly two fifths recorded once. The sequencing sample was made of blood. The receptors derive from a man between 18 and 35 years old in good health. Both conserved end residues are part of each CDR3. Fields, in order: CDR3 protein, V gene, J gene.

CDR3 protein: CASSPDFQETQYF
V gene: TRBV6-2/TRBV6-3
J gene: TRBJ2-5

CDR3 protein: CASSQGLAGGIRGTGELFF
V gene: TRBV14
J gene: TRBJ2-2

CDR3 protein: CASNLKGGVMNTEAFF
V gene: TRBV6-6
J gene: TRBJ1-1

CDR3 protein: CSRGDTEAFF
V gene: TRBV20-1
J gene: TRBJ1-1

CDR3 protein: CSANRGSREQYF
V gene: TRBV20-1
J gene: TRBJ2-7

CDR3 protein: CASSLTGGGFSYNEQYF
V gene: TRBV11-2
J gene: NA

CDR3 protein: CASLYEVQFF
V gene: TRBV6-1
J gene: TRBJ2-1

CDR3 protein: CASSLGGTSRPLLTDTQYF
V gene: TRBV5-6
J gene: TRBJ2-3

CDR3 protein: CASSQGDRGSTEAFF
V gene: TRBV3-1
J gene: TRBJ1-1

CDR3 protein: CASSFMPEGTIDEQFF
V gene: TRBV7-2
J gene: TRBJ2-1

CDR3 protein: CASSPIGRGEKLFF
V gene: TRBV7-2
J gene: TRBJ1-4

CDR3 protein: CASSLRPGGGDHTEAFF
V gene: TRBV4-3
J gene: TRBJ1-1

CDR3 protein: CASSQHDSSNQPQHF
V gene: TRBV4-1
J gene: TRBJ1-5

CDR3 protein: CSGEGSPSGVYNEQFF
V gene: TRBV29-1
J gene: TRBJ2-1

CDR3 protein: CASSPALGHLSSSEAFF
V gene: TRBV5-1
J gene: TRBJ1-1

CDR3 protein: CSAGAIDQPQHF
V gene: TRBV29-1
J gene: TRBJ1-5

CDR3 protein: CASSLRTESTDTQYF
V gene: TRBV12-3/TRBV12-4
J gene: TRBJ2-3

CDR3 protein: CASRGQESSYEQYF
V gene: TRBV25-1
J gene: TRBJ2-7

CDR3 protein: CSASGRGPRNNSPLHF
V gene: TRBV20-1
J gene: TRBJ1-6

CDR3 protein: CASSFPGLSSYEQYF
V gene: TRBV6-2/TRBV6-3
J gene: TRBJ2-7

CDR3 protein: CASSLQPLAKNIQYF
V gene: TRBV11-2
J gene: TRBJ2-4

CDR3 protein: CASSPRDRVYTNEQFF
V gene: TRBV11-2
J gene: TRBJ2-1

CDR3 protein: CSAEDGSNYGYTF
V gene: TRBV29-1
J gene: TRBJ1-2

CDR3 protein: CASISTGGPYTDTQYF
V gene: TRBV6-2/TRBV6-3
J gene: TRBJ2-3

CDR3 protein: CASSFTGQNTEAFF
V gene: TRBV7-2
J gene: TRBJ1-1

CDR3 protein: CASRVDPNYGYTF
V gene: TRBV7-2
J gene: TRBJ1-2

CDR3 protein: CSARDPAGYNEQYF
V gene: TRBV20-1
J gene: TRBJ2-5

CDR3 protein: CASSERFPLRGADNEQFF
V gene: TRBV2
J gene: TRBJ2-1

CDR3 protein: CASRLGSNTGKLFF
V gene: TRBV2
J gene: TRBJ2-2

CDR3 protein: CASSQRDAGNTIYF
V gene: TRBV3-1
J gene: TRBJ1-3

CDR3 protein: CASSVAGGMYTQYF
V gene: TRBV12-3/TRBV12-4
J gene: TRBJ2-3

CDR3 protein: CASSQVGVYNEQFF
V gene: TRBV14
J gene: TRBJ2-1

CDR3 protein: CASSYSNSPSWPQHF
V gene: TRBV6-2/TRBV6-3
J gene: TRBJ1-5

CDR3 protein: CSATQGTTYEQYF
V gene: TRBV20-1
J gene: TRBJ2-7

CDR3 protein: CASSQDGTSGTEAFF
V gene: TRBV3-1
J gene: TRBJ1-1

CDR3 protein: CSGGQNNEQFF
V gene: TRBV29-1
J gene: TRBJ2-1

CDR3 protein: CATSDRQTPGTSGETQYF
V gene: TRBV24-1
J gene: NA

CDR3 protein: CAISRRGPVSDTQYF
V gene: TRBV10-3
J gene: TRBJ2-3

CDR3 protein: CSAKFGGFNEKLFF
V gene: TRBV20-1
J gene: TRBJ1-4

CDR3 protein: CTSSVGYDTQYF
V gene: TRBV9
J gene: TRBJ2-3

CDR3 protein: CASSYKGNQPQHF
V gene: TRBV6-5
J gene: TRBJ1-5

CDR3 protein: CASSYDGANVLTF
V gene: TRBV6-6
J gene: TRBJ2-6

CDR3 protein: CASSAKTTAYNEQFF
V gene: TRBV9
J gene: TRBJ2-1

CDR3 protein: CASSQDLAGGPGELFF
V gene: TRBV4-3
J gene: TRBJ2-2

CDR3 protein: CASSVNSYTDTQYF
V gene: TRBV9
J gene: TRBJ2-3

CDR3 protein: CASSLVGRDNEKLFF
V gene: TRBV7-9
J gene: TRBJ1-4

CDR3 protein: CSATLTGPNSPLHF
V gene: TRBV20-1
J gene: TRBJ1-6

CDR3 protein: CSVQTGVSYEQYF
V gene: TRBV20-1
J gene: TRBJ2-7

CDR3 protein: CSARTGLFTDTQYF
V gene: TRBV20-1
J gene: TRBJ2-3

CDR3 protein: CASSRGVGEQFF
V gene: TRBV10-2
J gene: TRBJ2-1

CDR3 protein: CASSQSRTARAEAFF
V gene: TRBV3-1
J gene: TRBJ1-1

CDR3 protein: CSARDQLAGGRIDTQYF
V gene: TRBV20-1
J gene: TRBJ2-3

CDR3 protein: CASSPYPGSGESYEQYF
V gene: TRBV5-1
J gene: TRBJ2-7